The sequence of this TCR beta chain was determined in a study of T cell clonality in common variable immunodeficiency. The CDR3 is made up of 15 amino acids. V lost 2 bases and J 8 bases, leaving 16 bases between the germline ends. The germline gives CDR1 MNHEY, CDR2 SVGEGT. Assay: immunoSEQ multiplex PCR; the TCRdb copy retains only in-frame clones and omits some. The repertoire shows about 11,000 clones, none seen only once; the top ten take 5.5% to 7%. Regarding the study as a whole: The cause of increased CVID clonality remains unclear without subpopulation sequencing. Reportedly, TCR beta sequences from common variable immunodeficiency showed fewer deletions and N-nucleotide insertions. Fewer TCRbeta clones were shared among CVID subjects than controls. Compared with healthy controls, CVID subjects showed increased TCRbeta clonality, mostly in about a third.

Aged about 9 to 64 years, CVID subjects averaged about 40 years old. With respect to this clone: What it binds is not known. The CDR3 extends 3 residues past the end of the read, so its final part is completed from the germline J gene.

The sequencing input was peripheral blood mononuclear cells. The V gene is TRBV6-2 or TRBV6-3, the J gene TRBJ2-1, with D perhaps matching TRBD2 (5 bases). The receptor was derived from a human donor with common variable immunodeficiency. CDR3 DNA (partial): TGTGCCAGCAGTTACGAAGCGGTCGGACTCCATGAG. This encodes CASSYEAVGLHE. The full CDR3 protein reads CASSYEAVGLHEQFF.